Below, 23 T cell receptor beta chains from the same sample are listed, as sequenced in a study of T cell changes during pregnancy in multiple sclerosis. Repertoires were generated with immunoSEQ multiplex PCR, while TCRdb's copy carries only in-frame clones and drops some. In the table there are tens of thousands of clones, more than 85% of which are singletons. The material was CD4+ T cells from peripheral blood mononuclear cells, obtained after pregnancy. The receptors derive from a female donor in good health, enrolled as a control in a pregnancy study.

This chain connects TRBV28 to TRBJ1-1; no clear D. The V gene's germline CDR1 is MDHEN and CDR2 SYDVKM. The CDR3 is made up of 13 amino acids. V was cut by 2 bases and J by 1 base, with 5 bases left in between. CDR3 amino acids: CASSLAGNTEAFF. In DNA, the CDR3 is TGTGCCAGCAGTTTAGCCGGGAACACTGAAGCTTTCTTT.

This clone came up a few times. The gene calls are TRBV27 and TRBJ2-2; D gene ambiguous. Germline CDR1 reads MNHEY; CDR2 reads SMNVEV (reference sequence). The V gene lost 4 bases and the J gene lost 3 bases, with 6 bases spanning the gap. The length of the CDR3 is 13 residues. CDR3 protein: CASSSRYTGELFF. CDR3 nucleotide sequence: TGTGCCAGCAGTTCTAGGTACACCGGGGAGCTGTTTTTT.

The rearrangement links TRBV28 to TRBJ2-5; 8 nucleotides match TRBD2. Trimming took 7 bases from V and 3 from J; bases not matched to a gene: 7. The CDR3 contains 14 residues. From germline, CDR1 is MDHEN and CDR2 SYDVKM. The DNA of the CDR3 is TGTGCCAGCATGACGGAGCGGGGGAAAGAGACCCAGTACTTC. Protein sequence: CASMTERGKETQYF.

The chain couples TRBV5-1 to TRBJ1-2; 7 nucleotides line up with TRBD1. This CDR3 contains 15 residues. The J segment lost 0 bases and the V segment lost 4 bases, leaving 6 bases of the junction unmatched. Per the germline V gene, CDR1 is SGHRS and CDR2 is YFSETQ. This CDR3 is CASSVRDSSNYGYTF. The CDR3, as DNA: TGCGCCAGCAGCGTCCGGGACAGTTCTAACTATGGCTACACCTTC.

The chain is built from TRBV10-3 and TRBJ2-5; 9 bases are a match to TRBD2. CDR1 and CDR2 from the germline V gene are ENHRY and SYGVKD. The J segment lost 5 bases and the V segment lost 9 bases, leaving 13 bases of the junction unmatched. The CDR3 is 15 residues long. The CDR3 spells CAIPRAGGPQETQYF. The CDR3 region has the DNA TGTGCCATTCCGAGGGCGGGAGGGCCTCAGGAGACCCAGTACTTC.

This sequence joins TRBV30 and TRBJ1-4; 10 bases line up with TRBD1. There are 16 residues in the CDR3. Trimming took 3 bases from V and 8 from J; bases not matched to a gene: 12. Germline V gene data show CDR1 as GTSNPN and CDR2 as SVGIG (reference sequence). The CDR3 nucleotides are TGTGCCTGGAGCCCGATCCCCGGGACAGGGGACGAAAAACTGTTTTTT. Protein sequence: CAWSPIPGTGDEKLFF.

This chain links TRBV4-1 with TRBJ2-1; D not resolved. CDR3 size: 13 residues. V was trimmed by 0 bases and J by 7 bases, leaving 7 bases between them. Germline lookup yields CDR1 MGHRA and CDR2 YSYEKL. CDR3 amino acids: CASSQDDRNEQFF. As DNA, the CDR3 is TGCGCCAGCAGCCAAGACGATAGAAATGAGCAGTTCTTC.

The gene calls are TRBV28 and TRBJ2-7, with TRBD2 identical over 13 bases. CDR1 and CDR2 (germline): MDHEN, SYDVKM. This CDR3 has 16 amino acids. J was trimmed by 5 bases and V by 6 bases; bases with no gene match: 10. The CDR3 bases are TGTGCCAGCAGCCGTCCCGGGACTAGCGGGATCGACGAGCAGTACTTC. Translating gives CASSRPGTSGIDEQYF.

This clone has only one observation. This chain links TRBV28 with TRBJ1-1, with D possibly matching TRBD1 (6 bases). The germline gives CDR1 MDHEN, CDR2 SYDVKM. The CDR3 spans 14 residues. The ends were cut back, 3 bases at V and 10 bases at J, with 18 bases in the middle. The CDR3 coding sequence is TGTGCCAGCAGTTTTAAGTCCCGGGGGGGCGTAGCTTTCTTT. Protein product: CASSFKSRGGVAFF.

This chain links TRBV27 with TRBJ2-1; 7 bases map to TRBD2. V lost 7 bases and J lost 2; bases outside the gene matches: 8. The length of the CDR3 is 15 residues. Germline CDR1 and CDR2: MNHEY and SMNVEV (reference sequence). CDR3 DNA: TGTGCCAGCAAGATGCTAGCGGTAGCCTACAATGAGCAGTTCTTC. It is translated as CASKMLAVAYNEQFF.

The CDR3 DNA sequence: TGTGCCAGCAGCGTAGTTGCAGGGGTAAAATCACCCCTCCACTTT. It yields the protein CASSVVAGVKSPLHF. The chain couples TRBV9 to TRBJ1-6, with D possibly TRBD1 on 6 matching bases. Germline loops: CDR1 SGDLS, CDR2 YYNGEE. This CDR3 comprises 15 residues. V was trimmed by 0 bases and J by 10 bases, leaving 14 bases between them.

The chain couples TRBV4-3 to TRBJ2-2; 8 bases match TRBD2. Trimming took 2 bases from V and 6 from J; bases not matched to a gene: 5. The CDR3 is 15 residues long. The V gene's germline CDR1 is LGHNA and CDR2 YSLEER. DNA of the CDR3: TGCGCCAGCAGCCAATCGCGACTAGCGTCCGGGGAGCTGTTTTTT. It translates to CASSQSRLASGELFF.

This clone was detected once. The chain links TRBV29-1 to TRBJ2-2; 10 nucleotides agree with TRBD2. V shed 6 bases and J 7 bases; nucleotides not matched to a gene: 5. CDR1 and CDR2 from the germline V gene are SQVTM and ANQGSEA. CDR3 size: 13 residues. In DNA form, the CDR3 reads TGCAGCGTCAGCGGGGGGGCAATCGGGGAGCTGTTTTTT. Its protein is CSVSGGAIGELFF.

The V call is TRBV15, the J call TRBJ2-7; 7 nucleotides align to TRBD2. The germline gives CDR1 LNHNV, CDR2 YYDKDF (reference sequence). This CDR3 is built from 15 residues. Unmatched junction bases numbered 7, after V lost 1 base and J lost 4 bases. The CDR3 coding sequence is TGTGCCACCAGCAGAGGTCGGCAGGGAGGGTACGAGCAGTACTTC. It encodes CATSRGRQGGYEQYF.

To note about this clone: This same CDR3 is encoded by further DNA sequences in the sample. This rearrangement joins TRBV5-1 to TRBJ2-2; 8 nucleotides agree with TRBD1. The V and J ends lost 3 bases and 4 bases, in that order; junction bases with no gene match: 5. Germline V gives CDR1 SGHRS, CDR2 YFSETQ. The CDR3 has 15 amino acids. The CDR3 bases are TGCGCCAGCAGCTCCCAGGGGGCGGGCACCGGGGAGCTGTTTTTT. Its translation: CASSSQGAGTGELFF.

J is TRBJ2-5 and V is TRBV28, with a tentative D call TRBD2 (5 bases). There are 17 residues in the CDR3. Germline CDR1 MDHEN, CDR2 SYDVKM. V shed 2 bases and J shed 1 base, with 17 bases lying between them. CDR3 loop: CASSLVSGSSIQETQYF. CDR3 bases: TGTGCCAGCAGTTTAGTTTCGGGATCAAGCATCCAAGAGACCCAGTACTTC.

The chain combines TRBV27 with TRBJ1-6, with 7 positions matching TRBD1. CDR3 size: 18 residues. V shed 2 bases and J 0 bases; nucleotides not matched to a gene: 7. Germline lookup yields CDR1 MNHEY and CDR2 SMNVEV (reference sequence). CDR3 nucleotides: TGTGCCAGCAGTTTAGCCCACAGGGGCATCTCCTATAATTCACCCCTCCACTTT. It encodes CASSLAHRGISYNSPLHF.

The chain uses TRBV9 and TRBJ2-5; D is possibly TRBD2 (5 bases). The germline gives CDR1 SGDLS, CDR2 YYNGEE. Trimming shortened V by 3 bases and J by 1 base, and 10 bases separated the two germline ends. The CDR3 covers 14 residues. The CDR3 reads CASSAGLIQETQYF. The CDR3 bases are TGTGCCAGCAGCGCAGGACTGATCCAAGAGACCCAGTACTTC. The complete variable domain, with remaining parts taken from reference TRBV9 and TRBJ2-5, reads DSGVTQTPKHLITATGQRVTLRCSPRSGDLSVYWYQQSLDQGLQFLIQYYNGEERAKGNILERFSAQQFPDLHSELNLSSLELGDSALYFCASSAGLIQETQYFGPGTRLLVL.

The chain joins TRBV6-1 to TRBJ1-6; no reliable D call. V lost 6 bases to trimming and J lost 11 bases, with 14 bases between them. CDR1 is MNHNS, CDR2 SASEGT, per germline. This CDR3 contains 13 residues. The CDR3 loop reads CASRPIGDAPLHF. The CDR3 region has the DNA TGTGCCAGCAGGCCAATCGGGGATGCACCCCTCCACTTT.

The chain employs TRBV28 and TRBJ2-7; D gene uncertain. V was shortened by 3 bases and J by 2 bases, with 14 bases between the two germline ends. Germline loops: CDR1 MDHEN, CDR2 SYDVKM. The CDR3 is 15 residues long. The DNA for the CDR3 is TGTGCCAGCAGTTTTTTCAGGCAGAAAACCTACGAGCAGTACTTC. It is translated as CASSFFRQKTYEQYF.

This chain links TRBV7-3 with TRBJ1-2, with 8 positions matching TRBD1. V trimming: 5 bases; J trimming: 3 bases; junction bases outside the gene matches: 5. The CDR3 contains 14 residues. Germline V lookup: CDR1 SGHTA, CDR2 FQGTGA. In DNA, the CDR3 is TGTGCCAGCAGCGGGGGGACAGGAGACTATGGCTACACCTTC. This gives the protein CASSGGTGDYGYTF. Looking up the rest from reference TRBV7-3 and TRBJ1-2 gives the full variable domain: GAGVSQTPSNKVTEKGKYVELRCDPISGHTALYWYRQSLGQGPEFLIYFQGTGAADDSGLPNDRFFAVRPEGSVSTLKIQRTERGDSAVYLCASSGGTGDYGYTFGSGTRLTVV.

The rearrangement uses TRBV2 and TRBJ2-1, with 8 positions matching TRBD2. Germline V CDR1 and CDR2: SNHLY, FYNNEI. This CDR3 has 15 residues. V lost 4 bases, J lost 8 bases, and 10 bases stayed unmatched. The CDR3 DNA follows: TGTGCCAGCAGTGTAAACGGGGGGGCCATAGATGAGCAGTTCTTC. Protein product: CASSVNGGAIDEQFF. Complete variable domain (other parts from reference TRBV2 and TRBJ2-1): EPEVTQTPSHQVTQMGQEVILRCVPISNHLYFYWYRQILGQKVEFLVSFYNNEISEKSEIFDDQFSVERPDGSNFTLKIRSTKLEDSAMYFCASSVNGGAIDEQFFGPGTRLTVL.

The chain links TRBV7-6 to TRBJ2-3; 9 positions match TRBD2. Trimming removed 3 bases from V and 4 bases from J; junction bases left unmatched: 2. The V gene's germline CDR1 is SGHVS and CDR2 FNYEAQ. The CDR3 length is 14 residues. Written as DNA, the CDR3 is TGTGCCAGCAGCTTTAGCGGGAGTTCAGATACGCAGTATTTT. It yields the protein CASSFSGSSDTQYF.